These 7 T cell receptor beta chains came from one sample sequenced in a study of blood T cell repertoires in COVID-19. Assay used: immunoSEQ multiplex PCR; TCRdb lists only in-frame clones, some missing. The sample holds 350,000 to 500,000 clones; roughly 88% are singletons and the top ten take 1.4% to 1.5%. Source material: PBMCs or T cells enriched from blood (not recorded which). These receptors all stem from a woman younger than 35 who had been exposed to COVID-19.

The chain employs TRBV7-9 and TRBJ2-7; TRBD2 agrees at 13 bases. The CDR3 is 15 residues long. V gave up 5 bases and J gave up 4 bases; unmatched junction bases: 5. CDR1 and CDR2 (germline): SEHNR, FQNEAQ (reference sequence). The CDR3 is CASSPGLAGVYEQYF. In DNA form, the CDR3 reads TGTGCCAGCAGCCCTGGACTAGCGGGAGTTTACGAGCAGTACTTC. The complete variable domain, with remaining parts taken from reference TRBV7-9 and TRBJ2-7, reads DTGVSQNPRHKITKRGQNVTFRCDPISEHNRLYWYRQTLGQGPEFLTYFQNEAQLEKSRLLSDRFSAERPKGSFSTLEIQRTEQGDSAMYLCASSPGLAGVYEQYFGPGTRLTVT.

The J gene is TRBJ2-7, the V gene TRBV27, with D unresolved. Germline lookup yields CDR1 MNHEY and CDR2 SMNVEV (reference sequence). This CDR3 is built from 14 residues. Trimming pared 8 bases from V and 0 bases from J, leaving 14 bases between. CDR3 DNA sequence: TGTGCCAGCCGACCCCAGCGCCTCTCCTACGAGCAGTACTTC. It yields the protein CASRPQRLSYEQYF.

V and J are TRBV3-1 (or the pseudogene TRBV3-2) and TRBJ1-6; D ambiguous. The CDR3 has 14 amino acids. The V end lost 6 bases, the J end lost 0 bases, and 6 bases lay between the germline ends. Germline CDR1 reads LGHDT; CDR2 reads YNNKEL (reference sequence). The CDR3 nucleotides are TGTGCCAGCAGAAGACTCTCCTATAATTCACCCCTCCACTTT. Translating gives CASRRLSYNSPLHF.

V usage is TRBV5-1 and J usage is TRBJ2-1, with 7 bases fitting TRBD2. The CDR3 spans 16 residues. In germline, CDR1 is SGHRS, CDR2 YFSETQ. The V segment lost 1 base and the J segment 8 bases; nucleotides outside the gene matches: 12. CDR3 bases: TGCGCCAGCAGCTTGACCCTTGGCGGGAGTGGGGATGAGCAGTTCTTC. Amino acid sequence: CASSLTLGGSGDEQFF.

Details on this clone: Within the sample, other DNA sequences also encode this same CDR3. The V and J genes are TRBV5-1 and TRBJ2-7, with D possibly being TRBD1 (6 bases). The CDR3 contains 14 residues. CDR1 SGHRS and CDR2 YFSETQ come from the germline V gene. Trimming left V 2 bases short and J 0 bases short, with 9 bases between. CDR3 region: CASSLTGSSYEQYF. CDR3 sequence (DNA): TGCGCCAGCAGCTTAACAGGGAGCTCCTACGAGCAGTACTTC.

The CDR3: CASSPRTGDDIAFF. CDR3 in DNA: TGTGCCAGCAGCCCCAGGACAGGGGACGATATTGCTTTCTTT. The J gene is TRBJ1-1, the V gene TRBV27, with 9 positions matching TRBD1. The CDR3 is 14 residues long. Germline CDR1 reads MNHEY; CDR2 reads SMNVEV (reference sequence). The V segment lost 6 bases and the J segment 11 bases; nucleotides outside the gene matches: 13.

V usage is TRBV6-6 and J usage is TRBJ1-6, with D possibly TRBD1 on 6 matching bases. Trimming removed 6 bases from V and 11 bases from J, with 17 bases in between. This CDR3 comprises 14 residues. CDR1 MNHNY and CDR2 SVGAGI come from the germline V gene (reference sequence). CDR3 region: CASRPRDWGPPLHF. The CDR3, as DNA: TGTGCCAGCAGACCCCGGGATTGGGGGCCACCCCTCCACTTT.